This TCR beta chain was recovered during a study of blood T cell repertoires in COVID-19. Study-wide context: Acute and convalescent COVID-19 samples came from the United States, Italy and Spain.

Some clones are missing from TCRdb's copy, which holds only in-frame ones; the method was immunoSEQ multiplex PCR. The sample lists 150,000 to 200,000 clones; roughly 79% were seen once. This TCR was recovered from a woman older than 75 with acute or convalescent COVID-19. The sequencing sample was made of peripheral blood.

CDR3: CASTKQQGLGAEAFF. Here the CDR3 DNA reads TGCGCCAGCACTAAACAACAGGGACTAGGCGCTGAAGCTTTCTTT. This chain links TRBV5-1 with TRBJ1-1, with a tentative D call TRBD1 (6 bases). V lost 6 bases to trimming and J lost 6 bases, with 21 bases between them. The V gene's germline CDR1 is SGHRS and CDR2 YFSETQ. The CDR3 has 15 amino acids.